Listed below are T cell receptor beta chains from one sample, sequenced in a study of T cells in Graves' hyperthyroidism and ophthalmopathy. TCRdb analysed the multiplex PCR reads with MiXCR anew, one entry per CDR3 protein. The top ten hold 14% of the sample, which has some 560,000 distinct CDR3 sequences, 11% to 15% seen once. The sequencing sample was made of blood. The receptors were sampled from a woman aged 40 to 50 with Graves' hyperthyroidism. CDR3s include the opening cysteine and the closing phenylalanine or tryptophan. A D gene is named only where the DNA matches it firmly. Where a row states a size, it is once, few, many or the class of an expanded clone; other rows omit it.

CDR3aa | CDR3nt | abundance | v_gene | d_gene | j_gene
CSVGSPAYQETQYF | TGCAGCGTTGGGTCCCCCGCGTACCAAGAGACCCAGTACTTC | NA | TRBV29-1 | NA | TRBJ2-5
CAARANSGPQHF | TGTGCCGCTAGGGCCAACTCAGGTCCCCAGCATTTT | many | TRBV6-2/TRBV6-3 | NA | TRBJ1-5
CASSLTSGRTDTQYF | TGTGCCAGCAGCCTAACTAGCGGGAGAACAGATACGCAGTATTTT | many | TRBV27 | TRBD2 | TRBJ2-3
CASSQRGRPPYEQYF | TGTGCCAGCAGCCAAAGGGGCAGGCCTCCCTACGAGCAGTACTTC | many | TRBV28 | NA | TRBJ2-7
CASSLVRPSGNYEQYF | TGTGCCAGCAGTTTAGTCAGGCCTAGCGGGAACTACGAGCAGTACTTC | many | TRBV12-3/TRBV12-4 | TRBD2 | TRBJ2-7
CASSETSSNEQFF | TGTGCCAGCAGTGAAACTAGCTCCAATGAGCAGTTCTTC | many | TRBV27 | NA | TRBJ2-1
CASRLPQGATLNTEAFF | TGTGCCAGCAGGCTTCCCCAGGGGGCAACCTTGAACACTGAAGCTTTCTTT | few | TRBV6-2/TRBV6-3 | TRBD1 | TRBJ1-1
CASIPRSSDRGYGYTF | TGTGCCAGTATACCCCGGAGTTCCGACAGGGGGTACGGCTACACCTTC | few | TRBV19 | TRBD1 | TRBJ1-2
CASSLPGQGRGTEAFF | TGTGCCAGCAGCTTACCGGGACAGGGACGTGGGACTGAAGCTTTCTTT | few | TRBV7-9 | TRBD1 | TRBJ1-1
CASSPDSANYGYTF | TGTGCCAGCAGCCCGGACAGTGCTAACTATGGCTACACCTTC | many | TRBV7-2 | NA | TRBJ1-2
CSSLASGSAYEQYF | TGCAGCTCCTTGGCTAGCGGGAGCGCCTACGAGCAGTACTTC | many | TRBV29-1 | TRBD2 | TRBJ2-7
CASGLVGGEQYF | TGTGCCAGCGGACTGGTGGGGGGGGAGCAGTACTTC | many | TRBV28 | TRBD2 | TRBJ2-7
CASSTQTGMDEAFF | TGCGCCAGCAGCACCCAGACAGGGATGGATGAAGCTTTCTTT | few | TRBV5-1 | TRBD1 | TRBJ1-1
CASSKWTSGSDEQYF | TGTGCCAGCAGCAAATGGACTAGCGGGAGCGACGAGCAGTACTTC | once | TRBV7-8 | TRBD2 | TRBJ2-7
CSAREWSGRESDTQYF | TGCAGTGCTAGAGAGTGGAGCGGGAGGGAATCAGATACGCAGTATTTT | many | TRBV20-1 | TRBD2 | TRBJ2-3
CASSGLADNTGELFF | TGTGCCAGCAGTGGACTAGCGGACAACACCGGGGAGCTGTTTTTT | many | TRBV2 | TRBD2 | TRBJ2-2
CASSPEVGREQYF | TGCGCCAGCAGCCCAGAAGTAGGGAGGGAGCAGTACTTC | NA | TRBV5-1 | NA | TRBJ2-7
CASSLNGLRYEQYF | TGTGCCAGCAGTTTAAATGGTCTTCGCTACGAGCAGTACTTC | many | TRBV28 | NA | TRBJ2-7
CASRESGATYNSPLHF | TGCGCCAGCAGAGAATCAGGGGCCACCTATAATTCACCCCTCCACTTT | many | TRBV5-1 | NA | TRBJ1-6
CASSTMGGGETQYF | TGTGCCAGCAGCACAATGGGCGGCGGAGAGACCCAGTACTTC | few | TRBV5-6 | NA | TRBJ2-5
CASSIGTVQNEQFF | TGTGCCAGTAGTATCGGGACAGTACAAAATGAGCAGTTCTTC | few | TRBV19 | TRBD1 | TRBJ2-1
CASSLASFRNTIYF | TGTGCCAGCAGCTTAGCCTCCTTCCGGAACACCATATATTTT | NA | TRBV13 | NA | TRBJ1-3
CASSTGVSGDTQYF | TGTGCCAGCAGCACTGGGGTTAGCGGAGATACGCAGTATTTT | many | TRBV7-3 | NA | TRBJ2-3
CASRDSFRYTF | TGTGCCAGCAGGGACAGTTTCCGCTACACCTTC | few | TRBV12-3/TRBV12-4 | NA | TRBJ1-2
CASSQDDTGGNPGELFF | TGCGCCAGCAGCCAAGATGATACAGGGGGCAATCCCGGGGAGCTGTTTTTT | NA | TRBV4-1 | TRBD1 | TRBJ2-2
CASSPTRGDTQYF | TGTGCCAGCAGTCCTACTCGGGGTGATACGCAGTATTTT | many | TRBV27 | NA | TRBJ2-3
CASSETITPAGRNYGYTF | TGTGCCAGCAGTGAAACCATAACCCCTGCAGGGCGCAACTATGGCTACACCTTC | few | TRBV2 | NA | TRBJ1-2
CASSAPTSGEQFF | TGTGCCAGCAGCGCCCCGACGTCCGGTGAGCAGTTCTTC | few | TRBV12-3/TRBV12-4 | NA | TRBJ2-1
CASSAYIGEKLFF | TGTGCCAGCAGCGCCTACATAGGTGAAAAACTGTTTTTT | many | TRBV6-1 | NA | TRBJ1-4
CASSLEGLHNEQFF | TGTGCCAGCAGCTTGGAGGGACTACACAATGAGCAGTTCTTC | NA | TRBV5-4 | TRBD2 | TRBJ2-1
CASRVQGVVTEAFF | TGTGCCAGCAGGGTACAGGGGGTCGTCACTGAAGCTTTCTTT | NA | TRBV2 | TRBD1 | TRBJ1-1
CASSYGGTYNEQFF | TGTGCCAGCAGTTATGGGGGGACCTACAATGAGCAGTTCTTC | many | TRBV2 | NA | TRBJ2-1
CASSAGPGNSNQPQHF | TGTGCCAGCAGCGCAGGCCCGGGCAATAGCAATCAGCCCCAGCATTTT | few | TRBV6-1 | NA | TRBJ1-5
CSANPGTDYEQYF | TGCAGTGCTAACCCCGGGACAGACTACGAGCAGTACTTC | many | TRBV20-1 | TRBD1 | TRBJ2-7
CAISDSQAGGVKNIQYF | TGTGCCATCAGTGATTCCCAAGCGGGAGGGGTGAAAAACATTCAGTACTTC | many | TRBV10-3 | TRBD2 | TRBJ2-4
CASSSETSGSSYNEQFF | TGTGCCAGCAGCTCCGAGACTAGCGGGAGCTCCTACAATGAGCAGTTCTTC | few | TRBV7-8 | TRBD2 | TRBJ2-1
CASSADRTGEQYF | TGCGCCAGCAGCGCCGATCGGACGGGAGAGCAGTACTTC | many | TRBV5-1 | NA | TRBJ2-7
CASSLNSGTGSGYGYTF | TGTGCCAGCAGCTTGAATTCCGGGACAGGGTCTGGGTATGGCTACACCTTC | many | TRBV2 | TRBD1 | TRBJ1-2
CASSLGAGVYETQYF | TGTGCCAGCAGCCTGGGGGCGGGAGTTTATGAGACCCAGTACTTC | NA | TRBV11-2 | NA | TRBJ2-5
CSASGTGFGELFF | TGCAGTGCTAGCGGGACAGGGTTCGGGGAGCTGTTTTTT | once | TRBV20-1 | TRBD1 | TRBJ2-2
CATGRGAYEQYF | TGTGCCACCGGGCGGGGGGCCTACGAGCAGTACTTC | many | TRBV28 | TRBD2 | TRBJ2-7
CAWSGLAGGETQYF | TGTGCCTGGAGTGGACTAGCGGGAGGGGAGACCCAGTACTTC | many | TRBV30 | TRBD2 | TRBJ2-5
CASRSGRGGETQYF | TGTGCCAGCAGGTCTGGCAGGGGAGGAGAGACCCAGTACTTC | NA | TRBV5-4 | NA | TRBJ2-5
CASGFQQETQYF | TGTGCTAGTGGTTTTCAGCAGGAGACCCAGTACTTC | NA | TRBV12-5 | NA | TRBJ2-5
CASSSSGTADTQYF | TGTGCCAGCAGTTCCTCCGGGACAGCTGATACGCAGTATTTT | NA | TRBV27 | TRBD1 | TRBJ2-3
CASSPGGGSYEQYF | TGTGCCAGCAGCCCCGGTGGGGGCAGCTACGAGCAGTACTTC | many | TRBV28 | NA | TRBJ2-7
CSAQGLTTYNEQFF | TGCAGCGCCCAAGGACTGACCACCTACAATGAGCAGTTCTTC | many | TRBV29-1 | NA | TRBJ2-1
CSVRTGGDYGYTF | TGCAGCGTCCGGACAGGGGGCGACTATGGCTACACCTTC | NA | TRBV29-1 | TRBD1 | TRBJ1-2
CATSGGGTNQPQHF | TGTGCCACCAGTGGGGGGGGTACAAATCAGCCCCAGCATTTT | NA | TRBV24-1 | NA | TRBJ1-5
CASSLGAGPNEAFF | TGCGCCAGCAGCTTGGGAGCAGGGCCCAATGAAGCTTTCTTT | many | TRBV5-1 | NA | TRBJ1-1
CASSAVTGYEQYF | TGTGCCAGCAGTGCTGTTACTGGCTACGAGCAGTACTTC | few | TRBV6-1 | NA | TRBJ2-7
CASSPPDSHKNIQYF | TGTGCCAGCAGTCCACCGGACAGCCATAAAAACATTCAGTACTTC | many | TRBV12-3/TRBV12-4 | NA | TRBJ2-4
CASSPLGTSGSGNEQFF | TGTGCCAGCAGCCCGCTTGGGACTAGCGGGAGTGGCAATGAGCAGTTCTTC | many | TRBV27 | TRBD2 | TRBJ2-1